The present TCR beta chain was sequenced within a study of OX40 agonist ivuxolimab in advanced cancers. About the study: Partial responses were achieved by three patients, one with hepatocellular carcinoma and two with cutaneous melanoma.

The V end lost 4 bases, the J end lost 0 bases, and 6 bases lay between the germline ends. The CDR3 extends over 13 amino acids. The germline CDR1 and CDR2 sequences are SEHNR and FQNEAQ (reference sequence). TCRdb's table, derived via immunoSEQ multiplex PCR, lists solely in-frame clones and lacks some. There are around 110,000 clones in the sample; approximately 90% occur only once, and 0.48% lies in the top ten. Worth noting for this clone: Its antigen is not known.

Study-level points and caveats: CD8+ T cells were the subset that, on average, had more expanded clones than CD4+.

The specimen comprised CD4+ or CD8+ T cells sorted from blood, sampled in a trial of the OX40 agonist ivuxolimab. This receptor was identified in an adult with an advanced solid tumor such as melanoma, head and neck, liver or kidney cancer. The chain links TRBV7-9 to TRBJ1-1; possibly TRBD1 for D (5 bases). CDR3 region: CASSSGLNTEAFF. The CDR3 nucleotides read TGTGCCAGCAGCTCAGGGTTGAACACTGAAGCTTTCTTT.